The 12 T cell receptor beta chains given below trace back to one sample, sequenced in a study of T cell responses to AZD1222 COVID-19 vaccine. The data were produced by immunoSEQ multiplex PCR, yet TCRdb's version contains in-frame clones alone and is incomplete. The data contain approximately 150,000 clones, roughly 94% of them singletons. Sequencing used peripheral blood, obtained 28 days after the second AZD1222 dose. The receptors originated from an adult who received the AZD1222 COVID-19 vaccine.

The chain is built from TRBV12-3 or TRBV12-4 and TRBJ1-1, with no clear D. V was pared by 6 bases and J by 4 bases, with 12 bases between. This CDR3 has 13 amino acids. The CDR3 loop reads CASRPQRGTEAFF. The CDR3 DNA follows: TGTGCCAGCAGGCCCCAAAGAGGCACTGAAGCTTTCTTT.

The chain has TRBV27 and TRBJ2-3, with D possibly matching TRBD1 (6 bases). CDR1 is MNHEY and CDR2 is SMNVEV in the germline V gene (reference sequence). The CDR3 consists of 15 residues. V was cut by 6 bases and J by 3 bases, with 16 bases left in between. The CDR3 DNA reads as TGTGCCAGCAGCATACAGGGATTGTTAACAGATACGCAGTATTTT. This codes for CASSIQGLLTDTQYF.

The rearrangement joins TRBV7-9 to TRBJ1-1; no reliable D call. The CDR3 length is 11 residues. CDR1 SEHNR and CDR2 FQNEAQ come from the germline V gene (reference sequence). V gave up 5 bases and J gave up 1 base, with 2 bases separating them. Written as DNA, the CDR3 is TGTGCCAGCAGCGAGAACACTGAAGCTTTCTTT. Amino acid sequence: CASSENTEAFF.

J is TRBJ1-1 and V is TRBV5-5; D gene uncertain. This CDR3 comprises 15 residues. Germline values: CDR1 SGHKS, CDR2 YYEKEE (reference sequence). V shed 0 bases and J shed 1 base, with 10 bases lying between them. For the CDR3, the DNA is TGTGCCAGCAGCTTGGCTGTGACAACGAACACTGAAGCTTTCTTT. Translating it yields CASSLAVTTNTEAFF.

CDR3 amino acids: CASSPYSGSTDTQYF. DNA for the CDR3: TGTGCCAGCAGTCCCTACTCTGGAAGCACAGATACGCAGTATTTT. The V call is TRBV7-8, the J call TRBJ2-3, with D hard to call. This CDR3 has 15 amino acids. CDR1 SGHVS and CDR2 FQNEAQ come from the germline V gene. V lost 6 bases to trimming and J lost 0 bases, with 13 bases between them.

This chain joins TRBV28 and TRBJ2-7, with 7 bases that match TRBD2. The CDR3 is 15 amino acids. Germline loops: CDR1 MDHEN, CDR2 SYDVKM. The ends lost 3 bases at V and 3 bases at J; junction bases unmatched: 8. The CDR3, as DNA: TGTGCCAGCAGTTTTGAGCGGGAATTAAACTACGAGCAGTACTTC. Amino acid sequence: CASSFERELNYEQYF. Filled out from reference TRBV28 and TRBJ2-7, the complete variable domain reads DVKVTQSSRYLVKRTGEKVFLECVQDMDHENMFWYRQDPGLGLRLIYFSYDVKMKEKGDIPEGYSVSREKKERFSLILESASTNQTSMYLCASSFERELNYEQYFGPGTRLTVT.

The chain recombines TRBV19 with TRBJ2-1; tentatively, D is TRBD2 (6 bases). The V gene's germline CDR1 is LNHDA and CDR2 SQIVND (reference sequence). V was trimmed by 8 bases and J by 10 bases, leaving 24 bases between them. The CDR3 runs 15 residues. The CDR3 nucleotides are TGTGCCAGTGAGGGGTATCGAGAGGGGAGGTGGGAGCAGTTCTTC. This sequence encodes CASEGYREGRWEQFF.

J is TRBJ2-1 and V is TRBV6-2 or TRBV6-3, with 11 bases lining up with TRBD2. CDR1 and CDR2 (germline): MNHEY, SVGEGT. This CDR3 region has 17 residues. V lost 2 bases, J lost 3 bases, and 6 bases stayed unmatched. The CDR3: CASSYELLAGDYNEQFF. DNA for the CDR3: TGTGCCAGCAGTTACGAGCTACTAGCGGGGGACTACAATGAGCAGTTCTTC.

V and J are TRBV9 and TRBJ2-7; 14 bases agree with TRBD2. CDR1 and CDR2 (germline): SGDLS, YYNGEE. This CDR3 region has 16 residues. V lost 3 bases and J lost 4; bases outside the gene matches: 6. The CDR3 DNA is TGTGCCAGCAGCGAGGGACTAGCGGGAGCGGGTTACGAGCAGTACTTC. Translated: CASSEGLAGAGYEQYF.

The chain uses TRBV4-2 and TRBJ2-7, with 9 bases identical to TRBD2. V lost 5 bases, J lost 3 bases, and 8 bases stayed unmatched. Germline V gene sequence: CDR1 LGHNA, CDR2 YNFKEQ. The CDR3 loop spans 15 amino acids. CDR3 amino acids: CASSARAGGFYEQYF. As DNA, the CDR3 is TGTGCCAGCAGCGCAAGAGCGGGAGGCTTCTACGAGCAGTACTTC.

The chain has TRBV20-1 and TRBJ1-2; TRBD1 aligns across 7 bases. Trimming cost V 3 bases and J 4 bases; bases outside gene matches: 11. Per the germline V gene, CDR1 is DFQATT and CDR2 is SNEGSKA (reference sequence). The CDR3 is made up of 15 amino acids. The CDR3 loop is CSASRLKGGGYGYTF. The CDR3 DNA follows: TGCAGTGCTAGTCGGCTTAAAGGGGGCGGCTATGGCTACACCTTC.

J is TRBJ2-5 and V is TRBV19; TRBD1 or TRBD2 may be the D gene (5 bases each). Trimming left V 6 bases short and J 5 bases short, with 13 bases between. This CDR3 has 13 residues. From germline, CDR1 is LNHDA and CDR2 SQIVND (reference sequence). CDR3 sequence: CASRPGARETQYF. The CDR3 DNA sequence: TGTGCCAGTAGGCCCGGGGCCAGGGAGACCCAGTACTTC.